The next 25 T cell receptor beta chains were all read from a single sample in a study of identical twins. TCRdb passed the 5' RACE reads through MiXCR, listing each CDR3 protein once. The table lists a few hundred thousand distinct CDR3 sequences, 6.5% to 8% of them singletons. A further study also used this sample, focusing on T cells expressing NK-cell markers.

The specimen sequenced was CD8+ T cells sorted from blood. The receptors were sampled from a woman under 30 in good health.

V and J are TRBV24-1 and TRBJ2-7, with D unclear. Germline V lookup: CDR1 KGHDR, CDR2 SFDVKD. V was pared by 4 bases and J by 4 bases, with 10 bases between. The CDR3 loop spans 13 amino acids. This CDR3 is CATSDSRSYEQYF. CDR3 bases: TGTGCCACCAGTGACAGCAGGTCTTACGAGCAGTACTTC.

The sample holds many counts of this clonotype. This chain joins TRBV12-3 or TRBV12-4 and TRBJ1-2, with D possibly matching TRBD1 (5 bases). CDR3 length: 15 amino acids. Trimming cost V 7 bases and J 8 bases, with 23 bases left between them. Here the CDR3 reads CASTWGGLAQGGYTF. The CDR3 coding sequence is TGTGCCAGCACCTGGGGCGGCCTCGCGCAAGGGGGCTACACCTTC.

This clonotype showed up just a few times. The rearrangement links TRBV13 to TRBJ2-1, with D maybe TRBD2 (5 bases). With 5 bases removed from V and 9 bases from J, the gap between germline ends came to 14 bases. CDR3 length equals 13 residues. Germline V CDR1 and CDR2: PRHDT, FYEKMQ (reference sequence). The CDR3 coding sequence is TGTGCCAGCAGCCCGATACTAGAAGGTGAGCAGTTCTTC. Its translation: CASSPILEGEQFF.

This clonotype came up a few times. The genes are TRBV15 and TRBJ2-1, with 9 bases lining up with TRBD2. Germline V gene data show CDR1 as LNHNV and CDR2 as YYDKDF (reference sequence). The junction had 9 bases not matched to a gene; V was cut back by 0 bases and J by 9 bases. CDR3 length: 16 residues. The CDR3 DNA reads TGTGCCACCAGCAGAGAAGGCGGGGGGGCCCTCCGTGAGCAGTTCTTC. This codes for CATSREGGGALREQFF.

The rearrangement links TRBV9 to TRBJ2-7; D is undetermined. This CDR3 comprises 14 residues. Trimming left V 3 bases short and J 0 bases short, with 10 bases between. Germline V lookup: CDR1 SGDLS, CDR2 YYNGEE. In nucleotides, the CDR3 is TGTGCCAGCAGCGAAGATATTCTCTCCTACGAGCAGTACTTC. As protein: CASSEDILSYEQYF.

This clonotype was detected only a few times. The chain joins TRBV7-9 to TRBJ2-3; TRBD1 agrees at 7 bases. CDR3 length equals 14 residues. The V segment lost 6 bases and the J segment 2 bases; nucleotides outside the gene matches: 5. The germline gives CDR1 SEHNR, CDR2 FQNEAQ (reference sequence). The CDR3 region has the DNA TGTGCCAGCAGTAGAGACAGGGTCACAGATACGCAGTATTTT. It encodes CASSRDRVTDTQYF.

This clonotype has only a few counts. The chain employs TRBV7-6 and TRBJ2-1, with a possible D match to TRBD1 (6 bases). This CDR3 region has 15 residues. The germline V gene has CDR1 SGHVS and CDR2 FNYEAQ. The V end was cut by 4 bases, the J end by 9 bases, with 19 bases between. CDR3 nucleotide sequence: TGTGCCAGCAGCTCCCCCAAGGGGGTCGGACCTGAGCAGTTCTTC. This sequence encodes CASSSPKGVGPEQFF.

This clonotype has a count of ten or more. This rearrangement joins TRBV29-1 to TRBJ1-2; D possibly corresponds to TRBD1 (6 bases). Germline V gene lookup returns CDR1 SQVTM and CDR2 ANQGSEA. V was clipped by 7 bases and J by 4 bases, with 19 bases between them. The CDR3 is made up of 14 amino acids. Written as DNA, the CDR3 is TGCAGCGACGCGCCGTCAGGGGCCGTCTATGGCTACACCTTC. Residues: CSDAPSGAVYGYTF.

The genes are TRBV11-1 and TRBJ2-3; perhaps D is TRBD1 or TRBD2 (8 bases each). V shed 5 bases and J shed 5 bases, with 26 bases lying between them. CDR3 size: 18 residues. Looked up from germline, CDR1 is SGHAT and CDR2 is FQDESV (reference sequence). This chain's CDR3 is CASSRGGYRTGLGDTQYF. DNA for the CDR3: TGTGCCAGCAGCCGGGGGGGGTATCGGACAGGGCTGGGAGATACGCAGTATTTT.

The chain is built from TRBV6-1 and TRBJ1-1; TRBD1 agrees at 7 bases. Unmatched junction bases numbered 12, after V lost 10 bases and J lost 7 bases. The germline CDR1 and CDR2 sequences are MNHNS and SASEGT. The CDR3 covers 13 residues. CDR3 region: CATSTGPESEAFF. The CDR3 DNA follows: TGTGCCACATCGACAGGGCCTGAAAGTGAAGCTTTCTTT.

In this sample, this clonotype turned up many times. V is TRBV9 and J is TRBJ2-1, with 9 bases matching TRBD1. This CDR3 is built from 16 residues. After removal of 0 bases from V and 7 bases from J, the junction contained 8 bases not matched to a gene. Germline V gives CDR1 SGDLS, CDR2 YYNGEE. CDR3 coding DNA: TGTGCCAGCAGCGTAGGTGGACAGGGGAGGAGGAATGAGCAGTTCTTC. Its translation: CASSVGGQGRRNEQFF.

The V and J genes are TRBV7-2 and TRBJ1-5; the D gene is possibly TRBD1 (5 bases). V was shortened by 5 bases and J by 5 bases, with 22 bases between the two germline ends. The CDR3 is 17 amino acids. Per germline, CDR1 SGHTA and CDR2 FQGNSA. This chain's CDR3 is CASSPTPPGTVYQPQHF. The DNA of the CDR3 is TGTGCCAGCAGCCCCACACCCCCAGGGACGGTTTATCAGCCCCAGCATTTT.

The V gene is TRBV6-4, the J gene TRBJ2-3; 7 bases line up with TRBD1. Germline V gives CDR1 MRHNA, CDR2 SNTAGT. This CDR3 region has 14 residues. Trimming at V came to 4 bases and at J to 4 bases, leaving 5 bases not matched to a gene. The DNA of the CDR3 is TGTGCCAGCAGTGGGGGACAGACCCCAGATACGCAGTATTTT. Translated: CASSGGQTPDTQYF.

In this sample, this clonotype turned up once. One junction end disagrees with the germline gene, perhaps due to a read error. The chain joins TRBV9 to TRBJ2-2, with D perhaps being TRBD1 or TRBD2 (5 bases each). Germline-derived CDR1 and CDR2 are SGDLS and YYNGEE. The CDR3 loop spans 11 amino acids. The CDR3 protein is CASIGTGELFF. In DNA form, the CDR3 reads TGTGCCAGCATCGGGACCGGCGAGCTGTTTTTT.

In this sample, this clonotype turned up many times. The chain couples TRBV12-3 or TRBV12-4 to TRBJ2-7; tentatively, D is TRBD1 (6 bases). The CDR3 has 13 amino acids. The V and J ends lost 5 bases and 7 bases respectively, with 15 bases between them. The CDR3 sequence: CASSPTGSGEQYF. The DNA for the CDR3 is TGTGCCAGCAGTCCTACAGGGTCTGGGGAGCAGTACTTC.

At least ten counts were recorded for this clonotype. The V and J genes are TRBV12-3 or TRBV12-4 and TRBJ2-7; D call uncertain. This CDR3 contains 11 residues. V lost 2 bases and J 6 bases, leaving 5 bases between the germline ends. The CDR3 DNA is TGTGCCAGCAGTTTATTGACCGAGCAGTACTTC. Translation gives CASSLLTEQYF.

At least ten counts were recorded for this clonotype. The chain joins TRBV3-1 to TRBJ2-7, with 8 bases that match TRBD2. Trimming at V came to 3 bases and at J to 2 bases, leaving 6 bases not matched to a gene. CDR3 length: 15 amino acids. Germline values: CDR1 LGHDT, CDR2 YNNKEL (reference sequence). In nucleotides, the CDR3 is TGTGCCAGCAGCCAGCCGTGGCGGGGGGCCTACGAGCAGTACTTC. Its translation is CASSQPWRGAYEQYF.

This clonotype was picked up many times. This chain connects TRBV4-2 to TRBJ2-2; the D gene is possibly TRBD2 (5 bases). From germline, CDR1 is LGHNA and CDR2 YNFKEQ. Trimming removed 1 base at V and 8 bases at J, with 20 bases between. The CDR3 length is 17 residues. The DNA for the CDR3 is TGTGCCAGCAGCCAAGTGTTCTGGGCTAGCCGTTCGGGGGAGCTGTTTTTT. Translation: CASSQVFWASRSGELFF.

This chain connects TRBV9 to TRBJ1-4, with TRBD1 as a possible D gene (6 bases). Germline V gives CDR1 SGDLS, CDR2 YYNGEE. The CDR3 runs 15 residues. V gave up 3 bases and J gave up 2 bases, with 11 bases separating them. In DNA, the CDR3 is TGTGCCAGCAGCGCCTACAGGGATACTAATGAAAAACTGTTTTTT. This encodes CASSAYRDTNEKLFF.

Written as DNA, the CDR3 is TGTGCCAGCAGCTTATTGGGGGCGAGAGACGAGCAGTACTTC. Translation: CASSLLGARDEQYF. V usage is TRBV11-2 and J usage is TRBJ2-7; D might be TRBD1 (6 bases). CDR1 and CDR2 (germline): SGHAT, FQNNGV. V shed 2 bases and J shed 5 bases, with 13 bases lying between them. The CDR3 is 14 residues long.

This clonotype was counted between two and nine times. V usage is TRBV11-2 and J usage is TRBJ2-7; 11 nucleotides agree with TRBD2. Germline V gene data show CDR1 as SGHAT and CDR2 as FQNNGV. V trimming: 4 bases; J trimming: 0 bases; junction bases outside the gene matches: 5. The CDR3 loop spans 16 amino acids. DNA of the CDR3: TGTGCCAGCAGCTCCACTAGCGGGGGCTCCTCCTACGAGCAGTACTTC. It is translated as CASSSTSGGSSYEQYF.

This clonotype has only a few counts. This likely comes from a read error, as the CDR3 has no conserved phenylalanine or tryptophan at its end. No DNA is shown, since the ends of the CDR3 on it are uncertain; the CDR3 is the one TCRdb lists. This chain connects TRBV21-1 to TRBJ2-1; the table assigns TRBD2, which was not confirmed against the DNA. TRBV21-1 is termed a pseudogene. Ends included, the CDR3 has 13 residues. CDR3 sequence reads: CASSKTPGLAGRS.

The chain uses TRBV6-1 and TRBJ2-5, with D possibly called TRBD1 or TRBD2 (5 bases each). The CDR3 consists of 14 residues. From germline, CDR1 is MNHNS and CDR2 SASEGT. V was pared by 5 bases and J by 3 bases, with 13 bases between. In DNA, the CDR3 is TGTGCCAGCAGTACCCTCCGAGGGGAAGAGACCCAGTACTTC. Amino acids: CASSTLRGEETQYF.

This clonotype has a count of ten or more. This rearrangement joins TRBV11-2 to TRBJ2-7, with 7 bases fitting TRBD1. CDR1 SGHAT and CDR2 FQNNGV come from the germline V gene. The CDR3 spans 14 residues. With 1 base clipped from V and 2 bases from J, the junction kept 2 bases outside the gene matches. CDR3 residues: CASSLGTGPYEQYF. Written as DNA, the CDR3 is TGTGCCAGCAGCTTAGGGACAGGCCCCTACGAGCAGTACTTC.

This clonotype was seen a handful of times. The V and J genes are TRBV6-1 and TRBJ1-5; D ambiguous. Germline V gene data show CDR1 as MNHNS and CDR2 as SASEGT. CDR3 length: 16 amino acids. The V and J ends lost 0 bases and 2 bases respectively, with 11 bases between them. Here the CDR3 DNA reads TGTGCCAGCAGTGAAGCGCTAGGGTATGGCAATCAGCCCCAGCATTTT. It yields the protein CASSEALGYGNQPQHF.